The rows below give T cell receptor beta chains drawn from one sample of a study of control samples from healthy donors and cancer patients. TCRdb keeps only in-frame clones here, not all; method: immunoSEQ multiplex PCR. The profile shows about 59,000 clones, 92% of them singletons. Sequences were obtained from PBMCs. These receptors all come from a man aged 35-49 years with colorectal cancer. Each CDR3 is given with its conserved first and last residue. The D gene is left open where the match is weak.

TRBV5-1	TRBD1	TRBJ1-5	TGCGCCAGCAGCCCCGGACAGGGCATCAATCAGCCCCAGCATTTT	CASSPGQGINQPQHF
TRBV18	NA	TRBJ1-2	TGTGCCAGCTCACCCGTAGGACAGAGACCATTCTATGGCTACACCTTC	CASSPVGQRPFYGYTF
TRBV3-1/TRBV3-2	TRBD2	TRBJ2-7	TGTGCCAGCAGCCGAATAGCGGGGGGGCAAAACGAGCAGTACTTC	CASSRIAGGQNEQYF
TRBV19	NA	TRBJ1-5	TGTGCCAGTAGTCCCGGGGCGTCCGCAGGTCGCAATCAGCCCCAGCATTTT	CASSPGASAGRNQPQHF
TRBV3-1/TRBV3-2	NA	TRBJ2-2	TGTGCCAGCAGCCAAGGTTTCAGGGCGAACACCGGGGAGCTGTTTTTT	CASSQGFRANTGELFF
TRBV7-9	TRBD1	TRBJ1-2	TGTGCCAGCAGCTCCCTAAGCTTAAGACAGGGGAAGGGCTACACCTTC	CASSSLSLRQGKGYTF
TRBV5-1	NA	TRBJ2-3	TGCGCCAGCAGCTTGGGGGACCGCGCCACGCAGTATTTT	CASSLGDRATQYF
TRBV6-5	TRBD1	TRBJ1-1	TGTGCCAGCAGTATATACAGGGGAGGTGAAGCTTTCTTT	CASSIYRGGEAFF
TRBV3-1/TRBV3-2	NA	TRBJ2-7	TGTGCCAGCAGCCGCGGCTACGAGCAGTACTTC	CASSRGYEQYF
TRBV15	TRBD1	TRBJ1-5	TGTGCCACCAGCCGGGGACAGATTAGCAATCAGCCCCAGCATTTT	CATSRGQISNQPQHF
TRBV7-9	NA	TRBJ1-1	TGTGCCAGCAGCTTAGGACGGGGGAGCACTGAAGCTTTCTTT	CASSLGRGSTEAFF
TRBV4-3	NA	TRBJ2-3	TGCGCCAGCAGCCAAGATCGAAGGAATACGCAGTATTTT	CASSQDRRNTQYF
TRBV11-3	TRBD1	TRBJ2-7	TGTGCCAGCAGCCAAGGACAGGGGTTCTACGAGCAGTACTTC	CASSQGQGFYEQYF